Presented here are 19 T cell receptor beta chains from one specimen sequenced in a study of T-cell reconstitution after alpha-beta-depleted transplantation in children. A TCRbeta library incorporating unique molecular identifiers was prepared. TCRdb ran MiXCR on the PCR reads and lists one entry per CDR3 protein. This repertoire shows about 200,000 distinct CDR3 sequences, approximately 7% found once; its top ten account for 5.5%. The input for sequencing was PBMCs, taken before TCRalphabeta/CD19-depleted stem cell transplant. These receptors originate from a boy between 2 and 15 years old with acute lymphoblastic leukemia, due to receive a stem cell transplant.

The rearrangement joins TRBV12-3 or TRBV12-4 to TRBJ1-3, with no clear D. The length of the CDR3 is 16 residues. With 5 bases removed from V and 4 bases from J, the gap between germline ends came to 18 bases. The CDR3 reads CASSPAQSRKGNTIYF. In DNA, the CDR3 is TGTGCCAGCAGTCCAGCGCAGTCCCGAAAGGGAAACACCATATATTTT.

V and J are TRBV6-5 and TRBJ2-2, with 9 bases lining up with TRBD1. The CDR3 has 17 amino acids. Trimming removed 1 base from V and 7 bases from J; junction bases left unmatched: 10. CDR1 is MNHEY, CDR2 SVGAGI, per germline. The CDR3 spells CASSYLSPGQGGGELFF. CDR3 bases: TGTGCCAGCAGTTACTTAAGCCCGGGACAGGGTGGCGGGGAGCTGTTTTTT.

This clonotype was observed many times. The chain recombines TRBV18 with TRBJ2-7; the D gene is possibly TRBD1 (6 bases). Germline V gene data show CDR1 as KGHSH and CDR2 as LQKENI. This CDR3 comprises 14 residues. The V and J ends lost 7 bases and 5 bases respectively, with 18 bases between them. DNA for the CDR3: TGTGCCAGCTGCCTTGTCCGGGACACTCACGAGCAGTACTTC. Translation: CASCLVRDTHEQYF.

The J gene is TRBJ1-2, the V gene TRBV20-1, with 9 bases that match TRBD1. V dropped 6 bases and J dropped 5; count of bases not matched to a gene: 16. Germline V gene data show CDR1 as DFQATT and CDR2 as SNEGSKA (reference sequence). The CDR3 length is 16 residues. CDR3 residues: CSARTGEPLNGYGYTF. DNA of the CDR3: TGCAGTGCAAGGACAGGGGAGCCCCTTAACGGGTATGGCTACACCTTC.

This clonotype was seen a handful of times. The genes are TRBV10-3 and TRBJ2-7; possibly TRBD2 for D (6 bases). The CDR3 covers 13 residues. The ends were cut back, 8 bases at V and 7 bases at J, with 18 bases in the middle. CDR1 and CDR2 from the germline V gene are ENHRY and SYGVKD. The CDR3 here is CAIRESQAPEQYF. The CDR3 nucleotides read TGTGCCATCCGGGAGAGCCAGGCCCCAGAGCAGTACTTC.

This clonotype has only a few counts. V gene TRBV7-9 combines with J gene TRBJ2-3; no clear D gene. The CDR3 consists of 15 residues. The V end lost 4 bases, the J end lost 2 bases, and 13 bases lay between the germline ends. The V gene's germline CDR1 is SEHNR and CDR2 FQNEAQ (reference sequence). CDR3 protein: CASSSRAGYTDTQYF. The CDR3 region has the DNA TGTGCCAGCAGCTCCCGCGCAGGATACACAGATACGCAGTATTTT.

This clonotype was recorded at least ten times. This sequence may be a read error, since a much larger clone differs from it by one base. The rearrangement links TRBV6-1 to TRBJ1-3, with 7 bases matching TRBD1. The CDR3 runs to 14 residues. The V gene's germline CDR1 is MNHNS and CDR2 SASEGT. V shed 6 bases, J shed 2 bases, and the junction held 4 bases outside the gene matches. The CDR3 region has the DNA TGTGCCAGCAGCCCCGGGACAGCTGGAAACACCATATATTTT. Its translation is CASSPGTAGNTIYF.

The rearrangement joins TRBV27 to TRBJ2-7; D is undetermined. This CDR3 contains 13 residues. Trimming took off 5 bases at V and 0 bases at J, with 8 bases between the two ends. Germline assignment: CDR1 MNHEY and CDR2 SMNVEV (reference sequence). DNA of the CDR3: TGTGCCAGCAGTGGGCAACCCTCCTACGAGCAGTACTTC. It is translated as CASSGQPSYEQYF.

This clonotype was found many times. The chain couples TRBV29-1 to TRBJ2-7; 9 bases map to TRBD2. Trimming removed 4 bases from V and 5 bases from J; junction bases left unmatched: 6. CDR1 SQVTM and CDR2 ANQGSEA come from the germline V gene. This CDR3 has 13 amino acids. The CDR3 DNA is TGCAGCGTTGTCGGACTAGCGCCCCACGAGCAGTACTTC. This codes for CSVVGLAPHEQYF.

This clonotype was counted ten times or more. The V and J genes are TRBV6-2 or TRBV6-3 and TRBJ2-1, with 10 bases identical to TRBD1. Unmatched junction bases numbered 6, after V lost 7 bases and J lost 3 bases. Germline V CDR1 and CDR2: MNHEY, SVGEGT. CDR3 length: 15 amino acids. The CDR3 coding sequence is TGTGCCAGCATCCGCCGGGACAGGGGCTACAATGAGCAGTTCTTC. Residues: CASIRRDRGYNEQFF.

Ten or more counts support this clonotype. The rearrangement uses TRBV5-1 and TRBJ2-1; 12 nucleotides agree with TRBD2. Germline values: CDR1 SGHRS, CDR2 YFSETQ. The V gene end was trimmed by 0 bases and the J gene end by 8 bases; junction bases not matched to a gene: 9. The CDR3 totals 17 residues. The CDR3 here is CASSLARERLAGDEQFF. In DNA, the CDR3 is TGCGCCAGCAGCTTGGCCAGGGAAAGACTAGCGGGAGATGAGCAGTTCTTC. The complete variable domain, with remaining parts taken from reference TRBV5-1 and TRBJ2-1, reads KAGVTQTPRYLIKTRGQQVTLSCSPISGHRSVSWYQQTPGQGLQFLFEYFSETQRNKGNFPGRFSGRQFSNSRSEMNVSTLELGDSALYLCASSLARERLAGDEQFFGPGTRLTVL.

V and J are TRBV7-8 and TRBJ2-7; 10 positions match TRBD2. With 8 bases clipped from V and 2 bases from J, the junction kept 3 bases outside the gene matches. The CDR3 totals 13 residues. Germline CDR1 SGHVS, CDR2 FQNEAQ. The CDR3 DNA reads TGTGCCAGCCGAGGACTAGCGGCCTACGAGCAGTACTTC. Residues: CASRGLAAYEQYF.

The J gene is TRBJ2-1, the V gene TRBV12-3 or TRBV12-4, with 12 bases aligning to TRBD2. V lost 8 bases to trimming and J lost 6 bases; unmatched junction nucleotides: 5. The CDR3 has 14 residues. Here the CDR3 DNA reads TGTGCCAGCGGACTAGCGGGGATTGGCAATGAGCAGTTCTTC. Encoded protein: CASGLAGIGNEQFF.

This clonotype has a count of ten or more. The chain combines TRBV7-2 with TRBJ2-1; D might be TRBD2 (5 bases). The V and J ends lost 0 bases and 4 bases respectively, with 13 bases between them. Looked up from germline, CDR1 is SGHTA and CDR2 is FQGNSA. The length of the CDR3 is 16 residues. Here the CDR3 reads CASSLAVRRIYNEQFF. CDR3 sequence (DNA): TGTGCCAGCAGCTTAGCGGTTCGGAGGATTTACAATGAGCAGTTCTTC.

The table lists this clonotype with many counts. The rearrangement links TRBV20-1 to TRBJ2-3, with D unresolved. V lost 3 bases to trimming and J lost 1 base, with 5 bases between them. The CDR3 runs 12 residues. Germline assignment: CDR1 DFQATT and CDR2 SNEGSKA (reference sequence). DNA for the CDR3: TGCAGTGCTAGGCCTGGCACAGATACGCAGTATTTT. It is translated as CSARPGTDTQYF.

This clonotype was observed many times. The chain carries TRBV4-2 and TRBJ2-5; D possibly corresponds to TRBD1 (6 bases). CDR3 length equals 15 residues. Trimming pared 0 bases from V and 5 bases from J, leaving 13 bases between. Germline values: CDR1 LGHNA, CDR2 YNFKEQ. The CDR3 DNA sequence: TGTGCCAGCAGCCAAGATTCGCAGGGGATGGAGACCCAGTACTTC. Residues: CASSQDSQGMETQYF.

This clonotype has only a few counts. The chain has TRBV12-3 or TRBV12-4 and TRBJ2-2; TRBD1 agrees at 7 bases. V lost 6 bases, J lost 8 bases, and 9 bases stayed unmatched. The CDR3 is made up of 14 amino acids. CDR3 in amino acids: CASRPPGGQGELFF. The CDR3 DNA follows: TGTGCCAGCAGACCCCCAGGGGGTCAAGGGGAGCTGTTTTTT.

This clonotype was recorded at least ten times. The chain carries TRBV11-2 and TRBJ2-1, with D perhaps matching TRBD1 (5 bases). Germline CDR1 is SGHAT and CDR2 is FQNNGV. The V and J ends lost 0 bases and 1 base respectively, with 16 bases between them. The CDR3 sequence is 18 residues long. The CDR3 reads CASSLDRVGPTSYNEQFF. CDR3 DNA: TGTGCCAGCAGCTTAGACAGGGTTGGCCCCACATCCTACAATGAGCAGTTCTTC.

The chain has TRBV9 and TRBJ2-1, with D unclear. The germline V gene has CDR1 SGDLS and CDR2 YYNGEE. V was pared by 2 bases and J by 7 bases, with 16 bases between. This CDR3 is built from 15 residues. The CDR3, as DNA: TGTGCCAGCAGCGTGGATGGCGGTACCTTAAATGAGCAGTTCTTC. This gives the protein CASSVDGGTLNEQFF.